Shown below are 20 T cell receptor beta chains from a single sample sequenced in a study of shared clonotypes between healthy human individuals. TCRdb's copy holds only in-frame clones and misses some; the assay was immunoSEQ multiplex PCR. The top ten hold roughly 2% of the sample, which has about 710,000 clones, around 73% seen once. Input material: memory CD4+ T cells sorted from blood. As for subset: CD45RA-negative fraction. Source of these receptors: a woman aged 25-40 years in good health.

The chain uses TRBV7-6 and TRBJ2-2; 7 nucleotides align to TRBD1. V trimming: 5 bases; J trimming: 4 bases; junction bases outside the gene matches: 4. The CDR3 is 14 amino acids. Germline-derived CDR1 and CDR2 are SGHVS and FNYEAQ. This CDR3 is CASSPQGTTGELFF. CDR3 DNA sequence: TGTGCCAGCAGCCCACAGGGGACCACCGGGGAGCTGTTTTTT.

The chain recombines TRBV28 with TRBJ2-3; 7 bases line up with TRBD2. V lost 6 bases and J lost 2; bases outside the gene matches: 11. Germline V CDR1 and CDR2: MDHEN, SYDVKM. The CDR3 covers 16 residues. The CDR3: CASSLPGLPPTDTQYF. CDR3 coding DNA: TGTGCCAGCAGCCTACCGGGACTACCACCCACAGATACGCAGTATTTT.

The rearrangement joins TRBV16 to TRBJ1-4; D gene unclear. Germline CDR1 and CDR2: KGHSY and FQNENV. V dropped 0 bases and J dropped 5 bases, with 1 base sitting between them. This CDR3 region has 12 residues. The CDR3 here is CASSQSNEKLFF. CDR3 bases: TGTGCCAGCAGCCAATCGAATGAAAAACTGTTTTTT. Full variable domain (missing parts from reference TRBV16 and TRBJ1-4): GEEVAQTPKHLVRGEGQKAKLYCAPIKGHSYVFWYQQVLKNEFKFLISFQNENVFDETGMPKERFSAKCLPNSPCSLEIQATKLEDSAVYFCASSQSNEKLFFGSGTQLSVL.

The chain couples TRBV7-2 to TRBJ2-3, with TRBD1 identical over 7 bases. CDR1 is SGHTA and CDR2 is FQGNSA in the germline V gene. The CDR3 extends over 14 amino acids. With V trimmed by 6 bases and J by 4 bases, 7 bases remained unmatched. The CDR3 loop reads CASSRDSVADTQYF. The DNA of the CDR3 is TGTGCCAGCAGTCGGGACAGTGTAGCAGATACGCAGTATTTT.

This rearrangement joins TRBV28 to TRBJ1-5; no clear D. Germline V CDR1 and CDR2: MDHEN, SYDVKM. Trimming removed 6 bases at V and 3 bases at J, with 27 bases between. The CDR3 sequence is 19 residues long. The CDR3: CASRTTALSRGRDNQPQHF. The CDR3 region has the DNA TGTGCCAGCAGAACGACCGCCCTGTCCCGAGGACGTGACAATCAGCCCCAGCATTTT.

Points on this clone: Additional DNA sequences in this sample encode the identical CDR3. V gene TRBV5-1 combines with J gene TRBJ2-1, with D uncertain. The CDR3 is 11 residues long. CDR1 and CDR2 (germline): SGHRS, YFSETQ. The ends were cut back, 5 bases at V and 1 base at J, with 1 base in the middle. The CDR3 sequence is CASSSYNEQFF. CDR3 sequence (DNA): TGCGCCAGCAGTTCCTACAATGAGCAGTTCTTC.

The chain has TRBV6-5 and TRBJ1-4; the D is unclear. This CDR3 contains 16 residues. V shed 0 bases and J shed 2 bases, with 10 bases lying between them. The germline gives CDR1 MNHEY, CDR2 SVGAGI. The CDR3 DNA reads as TGTGCCAGCAGTTACTCGTTCGCGGACACTAATGAAAAACTGTTTTTT. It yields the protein CASSYSFADTNEKLFF.

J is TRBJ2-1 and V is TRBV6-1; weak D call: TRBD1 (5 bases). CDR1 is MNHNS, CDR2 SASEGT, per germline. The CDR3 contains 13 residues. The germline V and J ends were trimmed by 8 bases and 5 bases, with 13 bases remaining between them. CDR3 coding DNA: TGTGCCAGCGCCTCAGGGCAGAACAATGAGCAGTTCTTC. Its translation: CASASGQNNEQFF.

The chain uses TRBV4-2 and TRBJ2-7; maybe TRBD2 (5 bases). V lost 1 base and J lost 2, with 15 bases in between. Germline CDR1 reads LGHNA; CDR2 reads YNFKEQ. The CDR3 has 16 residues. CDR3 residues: CASSQAPGAATYEQYF. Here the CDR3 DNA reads TGTGCCAGCAGCCAAGCCCCCGGAGCGGCTACCTACGAGCAGTACTTC.

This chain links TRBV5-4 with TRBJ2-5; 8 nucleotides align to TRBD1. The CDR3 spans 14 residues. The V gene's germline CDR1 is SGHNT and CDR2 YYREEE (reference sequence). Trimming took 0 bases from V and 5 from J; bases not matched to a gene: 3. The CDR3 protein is CASSLARDRETQYF. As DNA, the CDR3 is TGTGCCAGCAGCTTGGCCAGGGACAGGGAGACCCAGTACTTC. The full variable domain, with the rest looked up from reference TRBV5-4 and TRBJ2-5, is ETGVTQSPTHLIKTRGQQVTLRCSSQSGHNTVSWYQQALGQGPQFIFQYYREEENGRGNFPPRFSGLQFPNYSSELNVNALELDDSALYLCASSLARDRETQYFGPGTRLLVL.

The CDR3 here is CSVEGGAGGIGYGYTF. CDR3 DNA: TGCAGCGTTGAGGGGGGTGCAGGGGGCATTGGCTATGGCTACACCTTC. The genes are TRBV29-1 and TRBJ1-2; 8 bases fit TRBD1. This CDR3 spans 16 amino acids. V shed 3 bases, J shed 4 bases, and the junction held 13 bases outside the gene matches. Germline loops: CDR1 SQVTM, CDR2 ANQGSEA.

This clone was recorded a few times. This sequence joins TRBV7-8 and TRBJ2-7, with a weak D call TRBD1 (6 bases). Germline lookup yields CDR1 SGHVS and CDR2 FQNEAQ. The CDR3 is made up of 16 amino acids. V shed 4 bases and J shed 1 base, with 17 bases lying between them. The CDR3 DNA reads TGTGCCAGCAGCTCCCTCCCCGGGACACAATCCTACGAGCAGTACTTC. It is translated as CASSSLPGTQSYEQYF.

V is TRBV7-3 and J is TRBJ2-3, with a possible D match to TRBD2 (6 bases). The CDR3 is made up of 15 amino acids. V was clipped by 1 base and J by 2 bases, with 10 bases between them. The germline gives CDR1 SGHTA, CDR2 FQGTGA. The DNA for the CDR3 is TGTGCCAGCAGCTTAAGCGGGGTTCCCACAGATACGCAGTATTTT. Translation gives CASSLSGVPTDTQYF. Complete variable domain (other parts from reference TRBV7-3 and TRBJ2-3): GAGVSQTPSNKVTEKGKYVELRCDPISGHTALYWYRQSLGQGPEFLIYFQGTGAADDSGLPNDRFFAVRPEGSVSTLKIQRTERGDSAVYLCASSLSGVPTDTQYFGPGTRLTVL.

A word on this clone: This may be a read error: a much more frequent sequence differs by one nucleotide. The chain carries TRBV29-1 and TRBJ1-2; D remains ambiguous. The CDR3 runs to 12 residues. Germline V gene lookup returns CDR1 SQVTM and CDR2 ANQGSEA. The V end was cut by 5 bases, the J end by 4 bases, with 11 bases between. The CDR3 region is CSVWSLGYGYTF. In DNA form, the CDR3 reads TGCAGCGTTTGGAGCCTAGGCTATGGCTACACCTTC.

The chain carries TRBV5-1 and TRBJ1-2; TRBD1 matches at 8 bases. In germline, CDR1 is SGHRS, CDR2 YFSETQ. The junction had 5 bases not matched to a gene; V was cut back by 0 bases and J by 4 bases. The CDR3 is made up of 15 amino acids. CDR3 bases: TGCGCCAGCAGCTTGGAGGGACAGGCCTTCTATGGCTACACCTTC. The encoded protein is CASSLEGQAFYGYTF.

CDR3 loop: CASSIDRAGAPIHEQYF. In nucleotides, the CDR3 is TGTGCCAGTAGTATAGATCGAGCCGGGGCCCCGATCCACGAGCAGTACTTC. This chain connects TRBV19 to TRBJ2-7; D may be TRBD1 or TRBD2 (5 bases each). Trimming removed 0 bases at V and 5 bases at J, with 20 bases between. This CDR3 region has 17 residues. CDR1 LNHDA and CDR2 SQIVND come from the germline V gene (reference sequence).

The CDR3 DNA sequence: TGTGCCAGCAGCCGCGGGAATTCTGACACCGGGGAGCTGTTTTTT. Translating it yields CASSRGNSDTGELFF. V and J are TRBV11-2 and TRBJ2-2; weak D call: TRBD2 (6 bases). Germline CDR1 is SGHAT and CDR2 is FQNNGV. This CDR3 is built from 15 residues. Trimming left V 5 bases short and J 3 bases short, with 13 bases between.

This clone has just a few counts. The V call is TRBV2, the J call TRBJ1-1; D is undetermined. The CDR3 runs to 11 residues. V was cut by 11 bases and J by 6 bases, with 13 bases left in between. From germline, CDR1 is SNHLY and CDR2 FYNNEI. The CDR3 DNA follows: TGTGCCGGCGGTCGGAGGGCTGAAGCTTTCTTT. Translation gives CAGGRRAEAFF.

This chain's CDR3 is CASSLGQVQYF. The CDR3 region has the DNA TGTGCCAGCAGCTTAGGTCAAGTGCAGTACTTC. This rearrangement joins TRBV11-3 to TRBJ2-7, with unresolved D. The CDR3 is made up of 11 amino acids. Germline-derived CDR1 and CDR2 are SGHNT and YENEEA. V shed 1 base and J shed 9 bases, with 7 bases lying between them.

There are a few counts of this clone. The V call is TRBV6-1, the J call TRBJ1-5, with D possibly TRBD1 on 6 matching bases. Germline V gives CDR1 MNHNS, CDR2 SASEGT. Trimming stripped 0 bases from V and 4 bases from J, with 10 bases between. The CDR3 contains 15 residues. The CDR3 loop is CASSEAGAYNQPQHF. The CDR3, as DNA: TGTGCCAGCAGTGAAGCGGGGGCCTATAATCAGCCCCAGCATTTT.